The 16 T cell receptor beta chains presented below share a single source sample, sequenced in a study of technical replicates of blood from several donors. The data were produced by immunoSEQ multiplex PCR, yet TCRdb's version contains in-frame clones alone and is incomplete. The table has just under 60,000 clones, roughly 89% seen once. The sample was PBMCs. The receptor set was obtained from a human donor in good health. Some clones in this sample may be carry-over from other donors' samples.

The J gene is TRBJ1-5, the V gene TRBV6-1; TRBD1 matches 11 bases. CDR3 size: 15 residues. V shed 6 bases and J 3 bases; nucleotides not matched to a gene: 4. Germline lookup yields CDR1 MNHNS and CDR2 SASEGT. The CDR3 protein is CASSMDRGPNQPQHF. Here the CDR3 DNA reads TGTGCCAGCAGCATGGACAGGGGGCCCAATCAGCCCCAGCATTTT.

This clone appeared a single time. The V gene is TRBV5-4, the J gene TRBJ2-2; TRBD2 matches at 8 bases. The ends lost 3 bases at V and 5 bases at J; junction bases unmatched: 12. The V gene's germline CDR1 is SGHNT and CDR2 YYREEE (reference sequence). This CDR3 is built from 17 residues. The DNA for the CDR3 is TGTGCCAGCAGCTCCGCGGTAGCGGGGTTCGTGACCGGGGAGCTGTTTTTT. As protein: CASSSAVAGFVTGELFF.

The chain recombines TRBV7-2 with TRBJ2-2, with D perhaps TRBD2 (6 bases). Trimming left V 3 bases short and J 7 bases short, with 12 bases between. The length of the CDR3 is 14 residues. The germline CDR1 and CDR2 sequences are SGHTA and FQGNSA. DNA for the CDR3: TGTGCCAGCAGCTTTCAGGGAGGTAACGGGGAGCTGTTTTTT. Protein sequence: CASSFQGGNGELFF.

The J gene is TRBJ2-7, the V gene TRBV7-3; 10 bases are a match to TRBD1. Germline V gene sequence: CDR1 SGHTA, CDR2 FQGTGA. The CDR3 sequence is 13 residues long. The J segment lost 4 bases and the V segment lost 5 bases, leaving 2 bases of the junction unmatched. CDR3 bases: TGTGCCAGCAGCCGGGGACAGGGGTACGAGCAGTACTTC. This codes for CASSRGQGYEQYF.

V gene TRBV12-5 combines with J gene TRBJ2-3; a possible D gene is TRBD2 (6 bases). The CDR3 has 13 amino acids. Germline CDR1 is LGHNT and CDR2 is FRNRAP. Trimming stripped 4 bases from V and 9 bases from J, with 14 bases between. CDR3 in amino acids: CASGSRGEETQYF. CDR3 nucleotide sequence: TGTGCTAGTGGTTCCCGCGGGGAGGAAACGCAGTATTTT. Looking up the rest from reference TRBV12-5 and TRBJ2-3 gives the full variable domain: DARVTQTPRHKVTEMGQEVTMRCQPILGHNTVFWYRQTMMQGLELLAYFRNRAPLDDSGMPKDRFSAEMPDATLATLKIQPSEPRDSAVYFCASGSRGEETQYFGPGTRLTVL.

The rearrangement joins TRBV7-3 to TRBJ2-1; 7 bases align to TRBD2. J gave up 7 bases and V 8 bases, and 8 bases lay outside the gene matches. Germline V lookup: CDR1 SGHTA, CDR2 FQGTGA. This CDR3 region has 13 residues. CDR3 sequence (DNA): TGTGCCAGCGGGCTAGCGGCGACAAATGAGCAGTTCTTC. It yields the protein CASGLAATNEQFF.

CDR3 amino acids: CASSPWALRTDQGSEAFF. The CDR3 DNA is TGTGCCAGTAGTCCCTGGGCCCTTCGTACTGATCAGGGATCTGAAGCTTTCTTT. The rearrangement uses TRBV19 and TRBJ1-1; D is perhaps TRBD1 (5 bases). Germline V gene lookup returns CDR1 LNHDA and CDR2 SQIVND (reference sequence). The ends were cut back, 5 bases at V and 6 bases at J, with 28 bases in the middle. This CDR3 is 18 amino acids long.

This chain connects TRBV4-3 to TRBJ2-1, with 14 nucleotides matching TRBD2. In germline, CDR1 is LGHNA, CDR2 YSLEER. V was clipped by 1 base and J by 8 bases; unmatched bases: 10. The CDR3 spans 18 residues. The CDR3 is CASSQVPAGTSGRYEQFF. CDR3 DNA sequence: TGCGCCAGCAGCCAAGTACCGGCAGGGACTAGCGGGAGATATGAGCAGTTCTTC.

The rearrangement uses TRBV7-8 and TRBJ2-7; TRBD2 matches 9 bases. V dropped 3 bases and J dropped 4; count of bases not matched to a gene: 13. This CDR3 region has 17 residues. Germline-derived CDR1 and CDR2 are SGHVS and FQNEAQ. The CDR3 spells CASSFLLAGDAFYEQYF. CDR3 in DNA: TGTGCCAGCAGCTTTCTATTAGCGGGAGATGCGTTTTACGAGCAGTACTTC.

The CDR3 bases are TGTGCCAGCAGCTGGGACACCACCATGCGCAATCAGCCCCAGCATTTT. As protein: CASSWDTTMRNQPQHF. The J gene is TRBJ1-5, the V gene TRBV2; possibly TRBD1 for D (6 bases). In germline, CDR1 is SNHLY, CDR2 FYNNEI. This CDR3 has 16 residues. V was trimmed by 6 bases and J by 2 bases, leaving 17 bases between them. The variable domain in full, completed from reference TRBV2 and TRBJ1-5, reads EPEVTQTPSHQVTQMGQEVILRCVPISNHLYFYWYRQILGQKVEFLVSFYNNEISEKSEIFDDQFSVERPDGSNFTLKIRSTKLEDSAMYFCASSWDTTMRNQPQHFGDGTRLSIL.

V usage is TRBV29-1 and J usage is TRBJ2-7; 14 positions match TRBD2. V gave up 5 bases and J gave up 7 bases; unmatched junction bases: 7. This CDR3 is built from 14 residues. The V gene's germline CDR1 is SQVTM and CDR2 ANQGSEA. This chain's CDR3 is CSVMRTSGRMEQYF. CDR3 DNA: TGCAGCGTTATGAGGACTAGCGGGAGGATGGAGCAGTACTTC.

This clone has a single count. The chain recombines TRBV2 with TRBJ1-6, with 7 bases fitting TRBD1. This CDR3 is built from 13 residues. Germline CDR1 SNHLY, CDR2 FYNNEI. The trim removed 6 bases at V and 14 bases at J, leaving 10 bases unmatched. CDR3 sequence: CASSLGQWDSLHF. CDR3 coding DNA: TGTGCCAGCAGCCTGGGACAGTGGGACTCCCTCCACTTT.

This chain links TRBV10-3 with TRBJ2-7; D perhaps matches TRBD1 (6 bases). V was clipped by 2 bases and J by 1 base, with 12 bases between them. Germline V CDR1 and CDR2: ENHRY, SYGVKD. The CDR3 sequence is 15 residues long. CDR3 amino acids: CAISEDIRGSYEQYF. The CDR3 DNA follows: TGTGCCATCAGTGAGGATATCAGGGGATCCTACGAGCAGTACTTC.

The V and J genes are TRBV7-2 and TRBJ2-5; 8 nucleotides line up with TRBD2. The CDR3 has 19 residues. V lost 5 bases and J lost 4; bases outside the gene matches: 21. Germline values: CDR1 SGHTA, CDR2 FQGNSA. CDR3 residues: CASSLEALRGAAVPETQYF. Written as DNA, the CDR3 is TGTGCCAGCAGCCTTGAAGCTCTGCGGGGGGCCGCGGTACCAGAGACCCAGTACTTC.

As DNA, the CDR3 is TGTGCCAGCAGCCAAGGTCCCGGGGATGCTTCGAGCGAGCAGTACTTC. Translating gives CASSQGPGDASSEQYF. The chain employs TRBV4-2 and TRBJ2-7; D perhaps matches TRBD2 (5 bases). The CDR3 is 16 amino acids. V lost 1 base to trimming and J lost 6 bases, with 19 bases between them. Germline V gene sequence: CDR1 LGHNA, CDR2 YNFKEQ.

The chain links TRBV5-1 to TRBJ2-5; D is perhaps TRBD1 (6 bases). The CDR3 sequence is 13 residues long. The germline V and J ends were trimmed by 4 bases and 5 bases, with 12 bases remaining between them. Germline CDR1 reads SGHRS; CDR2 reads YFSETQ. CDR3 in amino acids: CASSTTGIETQYF. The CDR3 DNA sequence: TGCGCCAGCAGCACCACAGGGATCGAGACCCAGTACTTC.